The sequence of this TCR beta chain was determined in a study of T-cell memory formation after mild COVID-19. On the study more broadly: The study found TCR clusters largely donor specific.

The table lists this clonotype with many counts. Its target is not known. Germline V lookup: CDR1 SGHTA, CDR2 FQGNSA. V was clipped by 4 bases and J by 5 bases; unmatched bases: 8. This CDR3 is built from 18 residues. Constant-segment primers and 5'RACE yielded cDNA libraries for TCR alpha and TCR beta, each carrying sample barcodes and UMIs. TCRdb re-derived calls from the 5' RACE reads in MiXCR, one entry per CDR3 protein. The sample holds approximately 150,000 distinct CDR3 sequences; approximately 5.7% are singletons and the top ten take approximately 2.1%. Study-wide points: The study detected some responding clones in pre-infection memory, suggesting cross-reactive memory joined. Clones that contracted from day 15 to 85 were balanced CD4/CD8, while later expanders leaned CD4+.

The clonotype was recovered from an adult woman who had mild COVID-19 (a few samples of this study predate the infection). Cell type and time point are not known. Sequencing used PBMCs or a T cell subset sorted from them (not recorded which). The chain employs TRBV7-2 and TRBJ2-1, with 16 bases that match TRBD2. CDR3 bases: TGTGCCAGCAGCTCCGGGACTAGCGGGAGGGCGAGAAACAATGAGCAGTTCTTC. Its translation: CASSSGTSGRARNNEQFF.